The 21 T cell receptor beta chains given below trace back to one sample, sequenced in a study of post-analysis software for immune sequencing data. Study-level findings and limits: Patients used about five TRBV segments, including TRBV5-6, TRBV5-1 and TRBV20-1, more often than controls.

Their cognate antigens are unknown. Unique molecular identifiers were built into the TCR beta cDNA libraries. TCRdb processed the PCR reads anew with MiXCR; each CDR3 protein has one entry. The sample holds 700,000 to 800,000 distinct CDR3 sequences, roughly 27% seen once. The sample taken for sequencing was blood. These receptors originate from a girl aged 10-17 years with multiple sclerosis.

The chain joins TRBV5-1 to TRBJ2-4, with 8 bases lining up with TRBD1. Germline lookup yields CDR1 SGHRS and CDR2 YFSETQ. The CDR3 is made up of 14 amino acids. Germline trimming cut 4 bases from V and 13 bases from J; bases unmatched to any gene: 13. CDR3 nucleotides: TGCGCCAGCAGCAGAGGGACAGGTCAGAGGGAGCAGTACTTC. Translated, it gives CASSRGTGQREQYF.

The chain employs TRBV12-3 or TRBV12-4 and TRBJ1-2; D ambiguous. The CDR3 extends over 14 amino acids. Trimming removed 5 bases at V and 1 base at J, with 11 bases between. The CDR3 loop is CASSPRTLNYGYTF. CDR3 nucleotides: TGTGCCAGCAGTCCGCGGACTCTTAACTATGGCTACACCTTC.

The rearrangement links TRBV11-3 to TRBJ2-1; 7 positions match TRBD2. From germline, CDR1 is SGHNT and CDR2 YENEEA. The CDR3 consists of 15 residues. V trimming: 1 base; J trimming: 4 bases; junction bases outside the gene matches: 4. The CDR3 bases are TGTGCCAGCAGCTTAGCGTCTAGCGGTTACAATGAGCAGTTCTTC. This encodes CASSLASSGYNEQFF.

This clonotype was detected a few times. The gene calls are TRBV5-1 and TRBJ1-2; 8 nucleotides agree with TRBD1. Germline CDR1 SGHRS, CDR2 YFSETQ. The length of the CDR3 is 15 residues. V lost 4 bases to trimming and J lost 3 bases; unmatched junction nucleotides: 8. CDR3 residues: CASSGGQGGYYGYTF. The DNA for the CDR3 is TGCGCCAGCAGCGGAGGACAGGGAGGCTACTATGGCTACACCTTC.

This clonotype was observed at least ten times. CDR3 in DNA: TGCAGTGCTAGGCGCGGGCTGGGGGAGACCCAGTACTTC. Amino acid sequence: CSARRGLGETQYF. The J gene is TRBJ2-5, the V gene TRBV20-1, with a weak D call TRBD2 (5 bases). CDR3 length: 13 residues. Per germline, CDR1 DFQATT and CDR2 SNEGSKA (reference sequence). Trimming stripped 3 bases from V and 5 bases from J, with 13 bases between.

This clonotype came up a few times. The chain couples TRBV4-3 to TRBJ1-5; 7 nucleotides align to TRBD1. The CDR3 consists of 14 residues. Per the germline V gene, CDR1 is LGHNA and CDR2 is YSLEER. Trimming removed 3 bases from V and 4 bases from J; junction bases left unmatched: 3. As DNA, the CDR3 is TGCGCCAGCAGCCACGGGACAGATAATCAGCCCCAGCATTTT. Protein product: CASSHGTDNQPQHF.

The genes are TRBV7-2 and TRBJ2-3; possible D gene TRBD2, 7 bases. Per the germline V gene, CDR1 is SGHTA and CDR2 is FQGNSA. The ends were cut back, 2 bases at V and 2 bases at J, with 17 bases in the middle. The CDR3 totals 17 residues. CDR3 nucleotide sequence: TGTGCCAGCAGCTTACTAGGGGGAGCGGGACTCACAGATACGCAGTATTTT. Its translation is CASSLLGGAGLTDTQYF.

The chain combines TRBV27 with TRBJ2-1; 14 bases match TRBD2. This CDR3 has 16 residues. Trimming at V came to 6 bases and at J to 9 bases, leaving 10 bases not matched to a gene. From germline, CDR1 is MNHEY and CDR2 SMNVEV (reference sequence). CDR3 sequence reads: CASRTVGLAGVTEQFF. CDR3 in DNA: TGTGCCAGCAGGACTGTGGGACTAGCGGGGGTCACTGAGCAGTTCTTC.

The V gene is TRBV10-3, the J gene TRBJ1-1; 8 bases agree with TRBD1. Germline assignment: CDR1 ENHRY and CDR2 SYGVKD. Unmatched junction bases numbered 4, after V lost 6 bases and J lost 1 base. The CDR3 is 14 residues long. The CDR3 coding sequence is TGTGCCATCAGCCAGGGGGCCCGGAACACTGAAGCTTTCTTT. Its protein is CAISQGARNTEAFF.

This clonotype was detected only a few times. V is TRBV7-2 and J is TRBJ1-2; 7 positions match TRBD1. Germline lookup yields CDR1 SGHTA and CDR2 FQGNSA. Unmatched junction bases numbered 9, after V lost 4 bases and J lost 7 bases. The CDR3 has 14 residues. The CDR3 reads CASSSPGQRRGYTF. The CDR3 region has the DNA TGTGCCAGCAGCTCACCGGGACAGAGACGTGGCTACACCTTC.

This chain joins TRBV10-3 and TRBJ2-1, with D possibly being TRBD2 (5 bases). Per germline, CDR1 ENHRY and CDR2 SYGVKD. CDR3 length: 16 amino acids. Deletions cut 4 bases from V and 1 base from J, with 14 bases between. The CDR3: CAISGQSGGSYNEQFF. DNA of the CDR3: TGTGCCATCAGTGGGCAAAGCGGCGGTTCCTACAATGAGCAGTTCTTC.

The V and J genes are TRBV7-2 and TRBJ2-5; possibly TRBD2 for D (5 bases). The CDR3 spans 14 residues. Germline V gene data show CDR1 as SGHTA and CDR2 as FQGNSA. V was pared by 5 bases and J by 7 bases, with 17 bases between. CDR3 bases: TGTGCCAGCAGCCAGACAACGACCGGGGTGACCCAGTACTTC. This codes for CASSQTTTGVTQYF. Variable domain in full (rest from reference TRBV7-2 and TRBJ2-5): GAGVSQSPSNKVTEKGKDVELRCDPISGHTALYWYRQSLGQGLEFLIYFQGNSAPDKSGLPSDRFSAERTGGSVSTLTIQRTQQEDSAVYLCASSQTTTGVTQYFGPGTRLLVL.

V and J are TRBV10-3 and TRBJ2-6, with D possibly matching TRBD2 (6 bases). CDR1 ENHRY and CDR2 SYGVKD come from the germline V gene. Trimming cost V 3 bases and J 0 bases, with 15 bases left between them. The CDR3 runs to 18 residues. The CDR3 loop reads CAISDGRTGGSGANVLTF. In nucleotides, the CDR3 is TGTGCCATCAGTGATGGGAGGACGGGTGGCTCTGGGGCCAACGTCCTGACTTTC.

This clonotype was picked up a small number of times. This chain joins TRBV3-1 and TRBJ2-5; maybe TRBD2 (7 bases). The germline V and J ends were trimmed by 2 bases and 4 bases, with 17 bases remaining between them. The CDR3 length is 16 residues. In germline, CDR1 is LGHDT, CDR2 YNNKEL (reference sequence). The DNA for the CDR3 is TGTGCCAGCAGCCAAAACCCCCGGGGGGCGTCAGAGACCCAGTACTTC. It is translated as CASSQNPRGASETQYF.

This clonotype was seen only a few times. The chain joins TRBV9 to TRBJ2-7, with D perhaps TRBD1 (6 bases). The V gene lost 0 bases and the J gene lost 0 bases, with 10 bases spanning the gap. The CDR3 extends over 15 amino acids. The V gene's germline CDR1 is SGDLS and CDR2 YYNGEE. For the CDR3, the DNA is TGTGCCAGCAGCGTAGGCGGACAGAGCTCCTACGAGCAGTACTTC. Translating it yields CASSVGGQSSYEQYF.

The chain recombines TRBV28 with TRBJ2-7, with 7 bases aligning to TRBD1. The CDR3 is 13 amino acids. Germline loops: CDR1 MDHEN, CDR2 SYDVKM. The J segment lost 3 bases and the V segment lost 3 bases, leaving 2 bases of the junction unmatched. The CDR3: CASSLGQHYEQYF. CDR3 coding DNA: TGTGCCAGCAGTTTGGGACAGCACTACGAGCAGTACTTC.

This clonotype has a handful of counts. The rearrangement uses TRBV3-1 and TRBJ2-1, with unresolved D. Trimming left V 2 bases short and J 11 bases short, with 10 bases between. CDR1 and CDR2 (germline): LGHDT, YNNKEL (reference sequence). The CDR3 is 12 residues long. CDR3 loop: CASSQSLGKQFF. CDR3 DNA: TGTGCCAGCAGCCAAAGCCTAGGGAAGCAGTTCTTC.

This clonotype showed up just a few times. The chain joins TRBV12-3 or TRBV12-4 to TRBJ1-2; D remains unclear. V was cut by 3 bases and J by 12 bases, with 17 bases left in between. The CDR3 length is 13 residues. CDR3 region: CASSFVGTMADTF. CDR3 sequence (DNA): TGTGCCAGCAGTTTCGTAGGAACTATGGCTGACACCTTC.

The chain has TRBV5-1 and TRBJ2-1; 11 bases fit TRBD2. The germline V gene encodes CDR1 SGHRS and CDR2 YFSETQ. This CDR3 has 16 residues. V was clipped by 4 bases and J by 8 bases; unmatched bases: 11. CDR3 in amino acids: CASSLNSGRAEDEQFF. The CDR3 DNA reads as TGCGCCAGCAGCCTCAATAGCGGGAGGGCCGAGGATGAGCAGTTCTTC. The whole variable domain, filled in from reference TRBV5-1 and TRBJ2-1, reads KAGVTQTPRYLIKTRGQQVTLSCSPISGHRSVSWYQQTPGQGLQFLFEYFSETQRNKGNFPGRFSGRQFSNSRSEMNVSTLELGDSALYLCASSLNSGRAEDEQFFGPGTRLTVL.

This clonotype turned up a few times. The CDR3 loop is CASSFRTGPTDTQYF. Written as DNA, the CDR3 is TGTGCCAGCAGCTTCAGGACAGGGCCCACAGATACGCAGTATTTT. The rearrangement uses TRBV7-9 and TRBJ2-3, with TRBD1 identical over 8 bases. Germline trimming cut 3 bases from V and 2 bases from J; bases unmatched to any gene: 4. The CDR3 is made up of 15 amino acids. Germline V CDR1 and CDR2: SEHNR, FQNEAQ (reference sequence).

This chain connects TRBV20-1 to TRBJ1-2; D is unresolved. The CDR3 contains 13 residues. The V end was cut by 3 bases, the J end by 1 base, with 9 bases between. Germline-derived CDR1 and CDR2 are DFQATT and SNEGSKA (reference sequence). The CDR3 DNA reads TGCAGTGCTAGCCCCAACCGTAACTATGGCTACACCTTC. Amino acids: CSASPNRNYGYTF.